Presented here are 7 T cell receptor beta chains from one specimen sequenced in a study of beta chain features in type 1 diabetes. Every isolated RNA sample was fully reverse transcribed, so sequencing captured expressed TCRB transcripts. Sequenced by immunoSEQ multiplex PCR; TCRdb stores in-frame clones only, minus some. The sample holds some 150,000 clones; around 9.3% are singletons and the top ten take under 1.5%. Sequencing input: naive CD4+ T cells from blood. The source is a man aged 18 to 29 in good health.

This chain joins TRBV11-1 and TRBJ1-5, with D uncertain. Germline-derived CDR1 and CDR2 are SGHAT and FQDESV (reference sequence). CDR3 length: 13 residues. V shed 5 bases and J shed 1 base, with 6 bases lying between them. CDR3 nucleotide sequence: TGTGCCAGCAGCCTCGAGAGCAATCAGCCCCAGCATTTT. It translates to CASSLESNQPQHF.

This clone was seen more than once but under ten times. The chain joins TRBV5-1 to TRBJ1-1, with TRBD1 matching 9 bases. V trimming: 0 bases; J trimming: 1 base; junction bases outside the gene matches: 1. This CDR3 has 15 residues. Germline lookup yields CDR1 SGHRS and CDR2 YFSETQ. Here the CDR3 DNA reads TGCGCCAGCAGCTTGGCGGGACAGGGGAACACTGAAGCTTTCTTT. Translation gives CASSLAGQGNTEAFF.

This clone is a singleton in its sample. The chain employs TRBV9 and TRBJ1-6; 8 bases map to TRBD1. V was pared by 4 bases and J by 11 bases, with 8 bases of the junction left unmatched. The CDR3 runs to 14 residues. Germline V gene sequence: CDR1 SGDLS, CDR2 YYNGEE. CDR3 sequence reads: CASSSRQGLTPLHF. In DNA, the CDR3 is TGTGCCAGCAGCTCGAGACAGGGGCTAACACCCCTCCACTTT.

This clone was recorded a few times. The rearrangement joins TRBV5-5 to TRBJ2-7; 7 bases map to TRBD1. The V gene's germline CDR1 is SGHKS and CDR2 YYEKEE (reference sequence). The CDR3 consists of 16 residues. V dropped 4 bases and J dropped 7; count of bases not matched to a gene: 17. CDR3 DNA: TGTGCCAGCAGCCGAGGACAGGCTCCCACTACGGATGAGCAGTACTTC. Translating gives CASSRGQAPTTDEQYF.

V gene TRBV4-3 combines with J gene TRBJ1-2; 9 positions agree with TRBD1. The trim removed 3 bases at V and 2 bases at J, leaving 4 bases unmatched. Germline values: CDR1 LGHNA, CDR2 YSLEER. CDR3 length: 15 amino acids. CDR3 loop: CASSHDRGGNYGYTF. In DNA, the CDR3 is TGCGCCAGCAGCCACGACAGGGGGGGGAACTATGGCTACACCTTC.

V is TRBV18 and J is TRBJ2-5, with 7 bases identical to TRBD2. With V trimmed by 6 bases and J by 2 bases, 3 bases remained unmatched. There are 13 residues in the CDR3. CDR1 and CDR2 (germline): KGHSH, LQKENI. As DNA, the CDR3 is TGTGCCAGCTCCCGGACTAGACAAGAGACCCAGTACTTC. It yields the protein CASSRTRQETQYF.

This clone has only a few counts. V gene TRBV7-2 combines with J gene TRBJ1-2, with D tentatively TRBD1 (5 bases). Germline V gives CDR1 SGHTA, CDR2 FQGNSA. The V end was cut by 5 bases, the J end by 8 bases, with 12 bases between. The CDR3 contains 12 residues. This chain's CDR3 is CASSRRTKGYTF. As DNA, the CDR3 is TGTGCCAGCAGCCGACGGACAAAAGGCTACACCTTC.